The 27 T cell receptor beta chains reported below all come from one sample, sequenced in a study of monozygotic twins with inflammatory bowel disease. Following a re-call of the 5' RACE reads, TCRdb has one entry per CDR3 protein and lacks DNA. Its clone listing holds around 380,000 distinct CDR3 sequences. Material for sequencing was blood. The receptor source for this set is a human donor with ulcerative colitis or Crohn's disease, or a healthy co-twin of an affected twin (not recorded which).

The CDR3 region is CASSRDRQGPYEQYF. The chain links TRBV4-2 to TRBJ2-7; with no DNA, the TCRdb D assignment of TRBD1 cannot be verified. The CDR3 is 15 residues long. CDR1 is LGHNA, CDR2 YNFKEQ, per germline.

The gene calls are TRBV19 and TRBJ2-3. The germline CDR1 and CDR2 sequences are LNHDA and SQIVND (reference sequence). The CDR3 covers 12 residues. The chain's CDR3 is CASNGRTDTQYF.

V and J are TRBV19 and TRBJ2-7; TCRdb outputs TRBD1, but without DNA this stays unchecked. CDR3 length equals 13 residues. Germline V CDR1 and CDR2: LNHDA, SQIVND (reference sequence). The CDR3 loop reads CASSNRADYEQYF.

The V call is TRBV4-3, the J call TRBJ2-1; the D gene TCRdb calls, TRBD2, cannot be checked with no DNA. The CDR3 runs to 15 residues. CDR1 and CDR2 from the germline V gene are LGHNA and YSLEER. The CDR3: CASRRSGGSYNEQFF.

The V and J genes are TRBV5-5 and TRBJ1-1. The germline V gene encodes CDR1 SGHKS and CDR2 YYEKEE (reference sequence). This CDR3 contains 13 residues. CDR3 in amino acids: CASSPRRDTEAFF.

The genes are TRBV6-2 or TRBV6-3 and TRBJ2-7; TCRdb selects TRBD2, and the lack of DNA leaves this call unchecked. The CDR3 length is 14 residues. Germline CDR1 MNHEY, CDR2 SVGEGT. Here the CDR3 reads CASSFGRDVYEQYF.

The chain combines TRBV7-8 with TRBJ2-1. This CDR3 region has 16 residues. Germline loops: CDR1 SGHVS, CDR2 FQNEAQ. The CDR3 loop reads CASSLKDGRAYNEQFF.

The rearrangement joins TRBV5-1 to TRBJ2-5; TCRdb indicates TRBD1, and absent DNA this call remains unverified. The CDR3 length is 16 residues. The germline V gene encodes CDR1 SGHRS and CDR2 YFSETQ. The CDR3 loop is CASSLRSGTGEGTQYF.

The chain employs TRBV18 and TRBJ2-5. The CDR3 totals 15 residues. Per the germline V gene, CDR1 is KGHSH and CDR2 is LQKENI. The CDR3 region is CASSPDGGRQETQYF.

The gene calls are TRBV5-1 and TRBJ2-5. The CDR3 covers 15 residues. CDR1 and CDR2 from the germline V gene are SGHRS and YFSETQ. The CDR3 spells CASSFGARNQETQYF.

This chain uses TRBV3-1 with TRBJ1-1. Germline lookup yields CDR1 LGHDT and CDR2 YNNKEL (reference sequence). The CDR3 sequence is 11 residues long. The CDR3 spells CASSQTSQAFF. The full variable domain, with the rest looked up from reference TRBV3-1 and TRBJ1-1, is DTAVSQTPKYLVTQMGNDKSIKCEQNLGHDTMYWYKQDSKKFLKIMFSYNNKELIINETVPNRFSPKSPDKAHLNLHINSLELGDSAVYFCASSQTSQAFFGQGTRLTVV.

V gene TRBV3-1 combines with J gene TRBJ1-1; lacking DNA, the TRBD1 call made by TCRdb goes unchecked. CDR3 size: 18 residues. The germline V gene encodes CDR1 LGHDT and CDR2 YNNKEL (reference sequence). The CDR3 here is CASSQDNDPDRRNTEAFF. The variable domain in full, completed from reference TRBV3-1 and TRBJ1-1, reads DTAVSQTPKYLVTQMGNDKSIKCEQNLGHDTMYWYKQDSKKFLKIMFSYNNKELIINETVPNRFSPKSPDKAHLNLHINSLELGDSAVYFCASSQDNDPDRRNTEAFFGQGTRLTVV.

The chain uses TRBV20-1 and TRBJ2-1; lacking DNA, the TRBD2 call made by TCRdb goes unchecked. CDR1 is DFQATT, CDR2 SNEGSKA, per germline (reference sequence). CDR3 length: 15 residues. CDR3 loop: CSARDLSGNDRKQFF.

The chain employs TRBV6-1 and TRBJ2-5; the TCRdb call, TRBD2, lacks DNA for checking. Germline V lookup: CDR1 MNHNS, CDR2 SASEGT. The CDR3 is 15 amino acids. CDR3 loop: CASSSRGRAGETQYF.

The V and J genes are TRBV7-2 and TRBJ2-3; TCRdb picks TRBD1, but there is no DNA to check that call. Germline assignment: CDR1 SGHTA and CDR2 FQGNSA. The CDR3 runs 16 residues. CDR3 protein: CASSLRRGWVTDTQYF.

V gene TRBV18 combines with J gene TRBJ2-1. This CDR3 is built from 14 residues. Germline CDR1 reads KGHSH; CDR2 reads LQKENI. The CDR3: CACAGGTSYNEQFF.

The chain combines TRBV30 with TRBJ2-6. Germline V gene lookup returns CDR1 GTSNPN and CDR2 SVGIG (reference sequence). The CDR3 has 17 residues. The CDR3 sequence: CAWSVPSRVSGANVLTF.

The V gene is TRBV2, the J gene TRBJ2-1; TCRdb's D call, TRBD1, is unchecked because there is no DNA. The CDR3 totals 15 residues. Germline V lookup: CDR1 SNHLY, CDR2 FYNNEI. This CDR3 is CASSEGPPGVNEQCF.

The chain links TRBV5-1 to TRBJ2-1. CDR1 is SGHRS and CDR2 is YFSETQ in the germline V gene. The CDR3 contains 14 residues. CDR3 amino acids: CASSLAWAAAEQFF.

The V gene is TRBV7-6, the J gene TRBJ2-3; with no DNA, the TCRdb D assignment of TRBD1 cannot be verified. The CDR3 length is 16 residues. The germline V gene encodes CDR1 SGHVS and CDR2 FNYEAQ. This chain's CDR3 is CASSLQGKRSTDTQYF.

CDR3 loop: CASSSRAGALYEQYF. This chain joins TRBV27 and TRBJ2-7; the TCRdb call, TRBD2, lacks DNA for checking. CDR3 size: 15 residues. Germline-derived CDR1 and CDR2 are MNHEY and SMNVEV (reference sequence).

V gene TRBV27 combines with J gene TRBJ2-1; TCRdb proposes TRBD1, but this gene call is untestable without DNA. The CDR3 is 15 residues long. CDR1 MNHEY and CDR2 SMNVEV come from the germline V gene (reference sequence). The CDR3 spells CASRGHRGFYNEQFF.

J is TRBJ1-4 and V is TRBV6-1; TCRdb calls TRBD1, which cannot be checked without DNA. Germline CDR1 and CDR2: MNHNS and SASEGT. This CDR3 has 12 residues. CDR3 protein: CASSGSGEKLFF.

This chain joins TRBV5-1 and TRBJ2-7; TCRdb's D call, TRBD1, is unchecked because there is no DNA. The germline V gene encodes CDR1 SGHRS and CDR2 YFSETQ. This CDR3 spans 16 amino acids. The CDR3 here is CASSLAPGQGTHEQYF.

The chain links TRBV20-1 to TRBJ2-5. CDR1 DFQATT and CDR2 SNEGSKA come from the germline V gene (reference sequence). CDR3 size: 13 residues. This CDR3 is CSAPTFQKETQYF.

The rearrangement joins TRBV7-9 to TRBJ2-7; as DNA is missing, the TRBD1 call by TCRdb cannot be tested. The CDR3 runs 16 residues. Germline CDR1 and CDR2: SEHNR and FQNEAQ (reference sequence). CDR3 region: CASSFGGGQGRREQYF.

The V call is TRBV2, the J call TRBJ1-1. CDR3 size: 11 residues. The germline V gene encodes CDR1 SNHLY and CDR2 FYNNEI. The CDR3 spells CASSDYSEAFF.